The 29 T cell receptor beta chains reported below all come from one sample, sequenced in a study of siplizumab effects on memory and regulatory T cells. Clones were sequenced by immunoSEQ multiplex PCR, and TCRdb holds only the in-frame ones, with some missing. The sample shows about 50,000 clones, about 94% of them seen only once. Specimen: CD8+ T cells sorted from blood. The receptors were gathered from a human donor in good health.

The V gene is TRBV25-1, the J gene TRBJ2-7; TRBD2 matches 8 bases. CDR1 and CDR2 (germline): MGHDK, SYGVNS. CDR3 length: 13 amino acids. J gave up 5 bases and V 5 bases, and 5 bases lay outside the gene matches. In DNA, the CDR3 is TGTGCCAGCAGTATTGGACTAGCCAACGAGCAGTACTTC. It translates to CASSIGLANEQYF.

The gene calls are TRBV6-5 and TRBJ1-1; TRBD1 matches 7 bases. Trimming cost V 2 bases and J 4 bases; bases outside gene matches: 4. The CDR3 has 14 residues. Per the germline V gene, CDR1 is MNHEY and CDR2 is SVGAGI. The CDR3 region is CASSYGAGGTEAFF. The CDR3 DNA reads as TGTGCCAGCAGTTACGGAGCAGGGGGCACTGAAGCTTTCTTT.

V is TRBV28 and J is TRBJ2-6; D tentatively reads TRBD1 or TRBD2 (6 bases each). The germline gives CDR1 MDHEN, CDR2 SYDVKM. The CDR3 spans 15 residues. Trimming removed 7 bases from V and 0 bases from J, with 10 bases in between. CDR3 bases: TGTGCCAGCAAAGGGGGGATCTCTGGGGCCAACGTCCTGACTTTC. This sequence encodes CASKGGISGANVLTF.

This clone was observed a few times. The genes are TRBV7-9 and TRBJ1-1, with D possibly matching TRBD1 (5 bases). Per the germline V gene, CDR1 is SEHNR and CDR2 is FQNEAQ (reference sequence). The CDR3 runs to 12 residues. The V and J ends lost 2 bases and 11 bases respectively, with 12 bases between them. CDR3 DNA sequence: TGTGCCAGCAGCTTATGGGACGTATCGGCTTTCTTT. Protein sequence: CASSLWDVSAFF.

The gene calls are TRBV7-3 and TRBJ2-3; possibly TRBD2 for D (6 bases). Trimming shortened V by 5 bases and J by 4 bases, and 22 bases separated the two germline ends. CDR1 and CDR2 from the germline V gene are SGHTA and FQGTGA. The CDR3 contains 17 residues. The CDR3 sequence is CASSQPGAGRAPDTQYF. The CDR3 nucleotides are TGTGCCAGCAGCCAACCCGGTGCCGGGAGAGCCCCAGATACGCAGTATTTT.

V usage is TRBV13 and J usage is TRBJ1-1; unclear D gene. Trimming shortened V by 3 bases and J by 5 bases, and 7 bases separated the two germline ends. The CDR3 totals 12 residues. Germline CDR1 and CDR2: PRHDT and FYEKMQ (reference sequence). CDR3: CASSLGETEAFF. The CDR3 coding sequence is TGTGCCAGCAGCTTGGGAGAGACTGAAGCTTTCTTT.

In nucleotides, the CDR3 is TGTGCCAGCAGCCAACCTATAACGGGACAGGGGTTTGACATTCAGTACTTC. Translation gives CASSQPITGQGFDIQYF. The rearrangement uses TRBV4-2 and TRBJ2-4; 10 bases match TRBD1. Trimming cost V 2 bases and J 8 bases; bases outside gene matches: 12. The germline gives CDR1 LGHNA, CDR2 YNFKEQ. The CDR3 is 17 amino acids.

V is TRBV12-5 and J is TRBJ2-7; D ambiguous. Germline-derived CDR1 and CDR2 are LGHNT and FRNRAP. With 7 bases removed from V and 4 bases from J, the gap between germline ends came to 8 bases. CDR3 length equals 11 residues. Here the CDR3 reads CASAFGYEQYF. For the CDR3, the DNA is TGTGCTAGTGCTTTCGGGTACGAGCAGTACTTC.

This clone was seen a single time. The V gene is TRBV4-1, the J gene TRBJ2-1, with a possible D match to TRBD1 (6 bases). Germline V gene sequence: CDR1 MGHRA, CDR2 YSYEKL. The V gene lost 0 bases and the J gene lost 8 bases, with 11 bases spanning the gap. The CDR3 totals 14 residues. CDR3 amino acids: CASSQDSGVDEQFF. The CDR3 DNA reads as TGCGCCAGCAGCCAAGACTCAGGGGTTGATGAGCAGTTCTTC.

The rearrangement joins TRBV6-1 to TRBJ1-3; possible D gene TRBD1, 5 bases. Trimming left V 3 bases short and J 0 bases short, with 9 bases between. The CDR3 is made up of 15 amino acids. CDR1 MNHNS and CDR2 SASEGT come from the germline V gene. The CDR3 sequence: CASSELGLSGNTIYF. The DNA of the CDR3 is TGTGCCAGCAGTGAGTTGGGGCTCTCTGGAAACACCATATATTTT.

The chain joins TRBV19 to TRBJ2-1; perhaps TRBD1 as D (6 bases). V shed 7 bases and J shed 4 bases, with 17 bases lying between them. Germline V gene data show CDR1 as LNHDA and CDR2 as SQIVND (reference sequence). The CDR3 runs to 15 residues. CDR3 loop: CASTPFRGQYNEQFF. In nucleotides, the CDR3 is TGTGCCAGTACCCCTTTTCGAGGACAGTACAATGAGCAGTTCTTC.

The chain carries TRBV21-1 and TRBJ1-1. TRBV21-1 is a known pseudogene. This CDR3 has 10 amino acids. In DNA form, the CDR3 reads TGTGCCAGCAGCACATGGGGAGCTTTCTTT. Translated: CASSTWGAFF.

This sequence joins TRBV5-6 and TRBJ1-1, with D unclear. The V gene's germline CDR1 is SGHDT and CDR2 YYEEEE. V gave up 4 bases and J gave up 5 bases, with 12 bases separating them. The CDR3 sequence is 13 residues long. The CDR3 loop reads CASSQGWRTEAFF. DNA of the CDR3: TGTGCCAGCAGCCAAGGGTGGAGAACTGAAGCTTTCTTT.

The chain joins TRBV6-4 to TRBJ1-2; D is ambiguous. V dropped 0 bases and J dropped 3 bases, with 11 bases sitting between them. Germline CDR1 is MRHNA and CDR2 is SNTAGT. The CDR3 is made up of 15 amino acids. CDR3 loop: CASSDSSVGHYGYTF. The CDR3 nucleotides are TGTGCCAGCAGTGACTCGTCAGTCGGTCACTATGGCTACACCTTC.

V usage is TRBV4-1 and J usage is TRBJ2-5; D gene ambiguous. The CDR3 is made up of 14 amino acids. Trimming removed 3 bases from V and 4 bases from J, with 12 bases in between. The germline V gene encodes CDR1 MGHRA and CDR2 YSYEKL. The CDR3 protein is CASSQGGGLETQYF. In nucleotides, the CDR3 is TGCGCCAGCAGCCAGGGTGGCGGCCTAGAGACCCAGTACTTC.

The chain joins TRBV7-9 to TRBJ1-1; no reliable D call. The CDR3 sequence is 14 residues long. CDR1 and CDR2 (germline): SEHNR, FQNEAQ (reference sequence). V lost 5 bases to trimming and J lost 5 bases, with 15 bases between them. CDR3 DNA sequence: TGTGCCAGCAGCCCACCGGCGGGGTCTACTGAAGCTTTCTTT. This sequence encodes CASSPPAGSTEAFF.

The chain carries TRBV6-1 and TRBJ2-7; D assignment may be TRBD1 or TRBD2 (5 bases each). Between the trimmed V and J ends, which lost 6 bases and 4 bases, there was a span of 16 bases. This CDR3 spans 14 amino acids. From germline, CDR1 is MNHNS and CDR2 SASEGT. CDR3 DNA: TGTGCCAGCAGCCTATGGGGGATAGAATACGAGCAGTACTTC. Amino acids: CASSLWGIEYEQYF.

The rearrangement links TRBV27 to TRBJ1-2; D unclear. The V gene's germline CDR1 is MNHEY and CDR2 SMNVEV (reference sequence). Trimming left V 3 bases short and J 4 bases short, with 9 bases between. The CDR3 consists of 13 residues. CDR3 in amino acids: CASSFTATYGYTF. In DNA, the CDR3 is TGTGCCAGCAGTTTTACAGCGACCTATGGCTACACCTTC.

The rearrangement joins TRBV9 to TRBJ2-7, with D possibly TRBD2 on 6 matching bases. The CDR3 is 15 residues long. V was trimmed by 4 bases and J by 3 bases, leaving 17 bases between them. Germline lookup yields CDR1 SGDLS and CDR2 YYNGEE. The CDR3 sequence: CASSPRLGPVYEQYF. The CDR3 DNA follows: TGTGCCAGCAGCCCCCGACTAGGTCCCGTCTACGAGCAGTACTTC. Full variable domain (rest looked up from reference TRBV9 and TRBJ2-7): DSGVTQTPKHLITATGQRVTLRCSPRSGDLSVYWYQQSLDQGLQFLIQYYNGEERAKGNILERFSAQQFPDLHSELNLSSLELGDSALYFCASSPRLGPVYEQYFGPGTRLTVT.

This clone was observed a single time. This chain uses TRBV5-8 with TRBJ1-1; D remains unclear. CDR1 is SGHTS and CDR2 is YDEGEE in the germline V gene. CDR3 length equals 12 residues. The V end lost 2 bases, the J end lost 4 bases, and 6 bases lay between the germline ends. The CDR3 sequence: CASSFPLTEAFF. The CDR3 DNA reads TGTGCCAGCAGCTTTCCTCTCACTGAAGCTTTCTTT.

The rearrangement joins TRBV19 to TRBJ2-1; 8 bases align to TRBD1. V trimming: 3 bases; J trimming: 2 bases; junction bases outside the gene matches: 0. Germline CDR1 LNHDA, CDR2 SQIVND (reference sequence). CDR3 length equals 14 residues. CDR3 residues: CASSMTGAYNEQFF. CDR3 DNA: TGTGCCAGTAGTATGACAGGGGCCTACAATGAGCAGTTCTTC.

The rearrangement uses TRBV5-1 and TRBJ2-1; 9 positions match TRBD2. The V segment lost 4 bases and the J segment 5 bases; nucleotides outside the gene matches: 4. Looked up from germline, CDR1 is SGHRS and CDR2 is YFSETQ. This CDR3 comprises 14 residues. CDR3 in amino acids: CASSPGLAHNEQFF. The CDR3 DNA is TGCGCCAGCAGCCCTGGACTAGCGCACAATGAGCAGTTCTTC.

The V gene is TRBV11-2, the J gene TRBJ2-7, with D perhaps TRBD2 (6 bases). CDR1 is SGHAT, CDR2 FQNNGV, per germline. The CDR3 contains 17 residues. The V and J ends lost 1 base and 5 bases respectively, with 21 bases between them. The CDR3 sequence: CASSLGVGRGLEDEQYF. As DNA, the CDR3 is TGTGCCAGCAGCTTAGGGGTCGGACGGGGACTTGAGGACGAGCAGTACTTC.

In DNA form, the CDR3 reads TGCAGCGTTGAAAGTGGGCCCTACAATGAGCAGTTCTTC. The encoded protein is CSVESGPYNEQFF. This chain connects TRBV29-1 to TRBJ2-1; no firm D call. Germline CDR1 is SQVTM and CDR2 is ANQGSEA. V was cut by 2 bases and J by 2 bases, with 7 bases left in between. This CDR3 has 13 residues.

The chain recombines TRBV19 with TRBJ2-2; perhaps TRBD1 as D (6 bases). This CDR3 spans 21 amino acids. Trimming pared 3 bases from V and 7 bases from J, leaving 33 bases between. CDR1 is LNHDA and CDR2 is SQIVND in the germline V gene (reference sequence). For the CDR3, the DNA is TGTGCCAGTAGTATCCAAATCCGGGACACGAAAGAGGCATTCGTCGTCGGGGAGCTGTTTTTT. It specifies CASSIQIRDTKEAFVVGELFF.

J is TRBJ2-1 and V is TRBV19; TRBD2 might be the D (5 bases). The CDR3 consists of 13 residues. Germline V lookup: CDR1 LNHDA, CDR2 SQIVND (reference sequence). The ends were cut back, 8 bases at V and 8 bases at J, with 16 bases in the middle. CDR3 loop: CASEGYPGDEQFF. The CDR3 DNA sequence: TGTGCCAGTGAGGGATACCCCGGGGATGAGCAGTTCTTC.

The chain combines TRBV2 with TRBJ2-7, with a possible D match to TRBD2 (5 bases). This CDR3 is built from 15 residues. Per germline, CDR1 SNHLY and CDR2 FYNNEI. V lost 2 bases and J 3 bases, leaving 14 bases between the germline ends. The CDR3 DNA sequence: TGTGCCAGCAGTGAAATCAGAGCGAGCGGCTACGAGCAGTACTTC. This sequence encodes CASSEIRASGYEQYF.

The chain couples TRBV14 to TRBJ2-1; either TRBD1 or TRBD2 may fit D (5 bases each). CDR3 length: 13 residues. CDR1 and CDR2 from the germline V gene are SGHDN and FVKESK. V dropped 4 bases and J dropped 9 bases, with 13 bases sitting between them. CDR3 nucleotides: TGTGCCAGCAGCCCGCGGACTGGGGGTGAGCAGTTCTTC. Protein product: CASSPRTGGEQFF.

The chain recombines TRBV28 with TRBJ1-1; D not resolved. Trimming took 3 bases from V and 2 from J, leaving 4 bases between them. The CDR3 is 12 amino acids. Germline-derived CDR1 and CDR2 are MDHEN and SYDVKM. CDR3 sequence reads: CASSFRNTEAFF. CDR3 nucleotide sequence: TGTGCCAGCAGTTTTAGAAACACTGAAGCTTTCTTT.